This T cell receptor beta chain originates from a study of graft-versus-host responses after intestinal transplantation. Study-level findings and limits: GvH clones surfaced in recipient marrow, some emerging earlier in ileum or blood.

To note about this clone: Its antigen is unidentified.

From germline, CDR1 is SGHKS and CDR2 YYEKEE (reference sequence). The V and J ends lost 0 bases and 3 bases respectively, with 14 bases between them. The CDR3 runs to 16 residues. TCRdb's copy holds only in-frame clones and misses some; the assay was immunoSEQ multiplex PCR. In the table there are 65,000 to 85,000 clones, around nine tenths of which are singletons. The rearrangement joins TRBV5-5 to TRBJ2-3, with D perhaps TRBD1 (6 bases). The material sequenced was bone marrow, taken 700 to 850 days after intestinal transplantation. The receptor's source is a human patient who received an intestinal transplant, so some T cells may come from the graft donor. In DNA form, the CDR3 reads TGTGCCAGCAGCTTGGGAGGGGGACGGGGAACAGATACGCAGTATTTT. Protein product: CASSLGGGRGTDTQYF.